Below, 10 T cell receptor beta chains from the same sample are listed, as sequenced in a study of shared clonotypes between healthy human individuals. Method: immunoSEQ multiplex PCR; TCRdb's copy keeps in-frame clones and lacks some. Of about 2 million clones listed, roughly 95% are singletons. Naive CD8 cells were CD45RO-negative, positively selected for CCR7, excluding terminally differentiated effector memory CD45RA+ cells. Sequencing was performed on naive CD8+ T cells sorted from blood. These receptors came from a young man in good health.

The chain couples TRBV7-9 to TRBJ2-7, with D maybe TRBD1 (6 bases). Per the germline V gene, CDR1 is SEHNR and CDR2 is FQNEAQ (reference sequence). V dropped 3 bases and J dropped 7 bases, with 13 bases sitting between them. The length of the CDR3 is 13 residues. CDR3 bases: TGTGCCAGCAGCTTGGACAGCCACCTAGAGCAGTACTTC. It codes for CASSLDSHLEQYF.

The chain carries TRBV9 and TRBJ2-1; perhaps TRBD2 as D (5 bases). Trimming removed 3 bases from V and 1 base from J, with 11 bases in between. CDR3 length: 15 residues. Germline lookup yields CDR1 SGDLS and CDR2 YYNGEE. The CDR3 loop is CASSASPQSYNEQFF. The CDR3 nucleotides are TGTGCCAGCAGCGCTAGCCCCCAATCCTACAATGAGCAGTTCTTC.

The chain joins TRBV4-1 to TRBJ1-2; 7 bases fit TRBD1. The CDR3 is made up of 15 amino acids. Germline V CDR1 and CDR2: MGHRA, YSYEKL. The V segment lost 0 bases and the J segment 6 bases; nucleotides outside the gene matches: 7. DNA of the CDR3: TGCGCCAGCAGCCAAGATGCCCGACAGGGTAATGGCTACACCTTC. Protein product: CASSQDARQGNGYTF.

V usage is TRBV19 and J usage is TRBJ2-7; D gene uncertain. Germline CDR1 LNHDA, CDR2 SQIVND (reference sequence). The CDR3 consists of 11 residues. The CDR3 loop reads CTQTRPYEQYF. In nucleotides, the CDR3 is TGTACCCAAACAAGACCCTACGAGCAGTACTTC.

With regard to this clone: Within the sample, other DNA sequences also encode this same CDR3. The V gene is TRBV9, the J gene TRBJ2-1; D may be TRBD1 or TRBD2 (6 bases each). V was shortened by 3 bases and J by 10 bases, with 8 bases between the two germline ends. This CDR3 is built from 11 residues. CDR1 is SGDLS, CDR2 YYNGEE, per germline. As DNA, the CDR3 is TGTGCCAGCAGCGAAGGGGGGGAGCAGTTCTTC. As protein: CASSEGGEQFF.

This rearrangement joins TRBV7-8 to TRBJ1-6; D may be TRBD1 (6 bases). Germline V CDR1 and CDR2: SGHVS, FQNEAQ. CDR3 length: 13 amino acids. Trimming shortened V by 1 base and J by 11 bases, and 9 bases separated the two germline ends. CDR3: CASSLEGGPPLHF. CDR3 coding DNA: TGTGCCAGCAGCTTAGAGGGGGGTCCACCCCTCCACTTT.

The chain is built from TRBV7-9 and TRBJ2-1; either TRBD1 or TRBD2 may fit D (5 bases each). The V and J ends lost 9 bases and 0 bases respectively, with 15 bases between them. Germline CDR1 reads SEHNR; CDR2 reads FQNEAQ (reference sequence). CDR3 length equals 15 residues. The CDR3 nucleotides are TGTGCCAGTCTGGTAGTGGGGGACTCCTACAATGAGCAGTTCTTC. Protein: CASLVVGDSYNEQFF.

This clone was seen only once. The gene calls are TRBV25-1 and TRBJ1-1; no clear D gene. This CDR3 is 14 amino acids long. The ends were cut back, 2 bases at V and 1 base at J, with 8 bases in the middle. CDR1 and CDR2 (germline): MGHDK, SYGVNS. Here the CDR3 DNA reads TGTGCCAGCAGTGAAGGCGGACCGAACACTGAAGCTTTCTTT. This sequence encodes CASSEGGPNTEAFF.

The CDR3: CASSREDGYSPLHF. In nucleotides, the CDR3 is TGTGCCAGCAGCCGCGAGGACGGATATTCACCCCTCCACTTT. The genes are TRBV4-2 and TRBJ1-6; D gene unclear. From germline, CDR1 is LGHNA and CDR2 YNFKEQ. There are 14 residues in the CDR3. Between the trimmed V and J ends, which lost 4 bases and 8 bases, there was a span of 12 bases.

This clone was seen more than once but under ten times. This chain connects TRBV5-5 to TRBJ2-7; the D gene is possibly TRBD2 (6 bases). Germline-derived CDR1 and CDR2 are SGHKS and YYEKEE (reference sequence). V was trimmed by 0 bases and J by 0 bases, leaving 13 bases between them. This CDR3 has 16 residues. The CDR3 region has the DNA TGTGCCAGCAGCTTGGTGCGGGGCCCATACTCCTACGAGCAGTACTTC. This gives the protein CASSLVRGPYSYEQYF.